The 2 T cell receptor beta chains below come from one sample, sequenced in a study of neoadjuvant anti-PD-1 for oral cavity cancer (dated by TCRdb to the early 2020s). The protocol used for the library was the immunoSEQ multiplex PCR assay. TCRdb carries this immuneACCESS record with in-frame sequences only. Its versions omit some clonotypes, under half of them owing to an unresolved V gene in the studies checked, with the rest unexplained. The sample includes 72,000 or so clones, with 83% observed a single time. The top ten clones comprise nearly 3.5% of the sample. Sample time point, as interpreted from the label and publication: before neoadjuvant nivolumab. The material was PBMCs, obtained before nivolumab (anti-PD-1) treatment. The receptors were gathered from a person between 40 and 85 years old with oral cavity squamous cell carcinoma.

Turning to this clone: Other nucleotide sequences in the sample specify the same CDR3. This chain uses TRBV20-1 with TRBJ2-7; D uncertain. The CDR3 is made up of 11 amino acids. V lost 4 bases to trimming and J lost 7 bases, with 11 bases between them. Per germline, CDR1 DFQATT and CDR2 SNEGSKA (reference sequence). The CDR3 bases are TGCAGTGCTACCCCCTCGCGGGAGCAGTACTTC. Protein: CSATPSREQYF.

The chain joins TRBV7-3 to TRBJ2-1, with a tentative D call TRBD2 (5 bases). The CDR3 runs to 19 residues. Germline-derived CDR1 and CDR2 are SGHTA and FQGTGA. Between the trimmed V and J ends, which lost 2 bases and 0 bases, there was a span of 20 bases. The CDR3 region is CASSLRAEGYLRSYNEQFF. The CDR3 region has the DNA TGTGCCAGCAGCTTACGAGCAGAGGGATACTTACGCTCCTACAATGAGCAGTTCTTC.